This T cell receptor (beta chain) was found in a study of cytomegalovirus exposure and HLA in healthy donors. For the study at large: A prior analysis found about 120 million unique TCR beta sequences from 150 million to 200 million T cells. Regarding the study as a whole: Immune exposure data for these donors was limited to CMV serostatus. On later analysis, the bulk of CMV-associated TCR beta chains appeared to be HLA-restricted.

Note on this clone: The antigen remains undetermined.

The germline V gene encodes CDR1 MDHEN and CDR2 SYDVKM. Trimming pared 5 bases from V and 4 bases from J, leaving 14 bases between. The CDR3 contains 14 residues. PCR used 60 Vbeta primers and 13 Jbeta primers. In the original workflow: An analysis that came later counted 73 million or so unique TCR beta chains, approximately 12 million shared. The repertoire was sequenced with immunoSEQ multiplex PCR; TCRdb's copy has only in-frame clones and lacks some. The V and J calls and the clone size are those of that table, but D and trimming were determined from the DNA. Of around 130,000 clones listed, 77% are singletons.

Sequencing was done on a sample of PBMCs. The receptor was isolated from a woman aged 55-70 years in good health and CMV-seronegative. The rearrangement joins TRBV28 to TRBJ1-1; perhaps TRBD1 as D (5 bases). CDR3 bases: TGTGCCAGCAGTCCCTCGTTTGGGGCCACTGAAGCTTTCTTT. Protein product: CASSPSFGATEAFF.